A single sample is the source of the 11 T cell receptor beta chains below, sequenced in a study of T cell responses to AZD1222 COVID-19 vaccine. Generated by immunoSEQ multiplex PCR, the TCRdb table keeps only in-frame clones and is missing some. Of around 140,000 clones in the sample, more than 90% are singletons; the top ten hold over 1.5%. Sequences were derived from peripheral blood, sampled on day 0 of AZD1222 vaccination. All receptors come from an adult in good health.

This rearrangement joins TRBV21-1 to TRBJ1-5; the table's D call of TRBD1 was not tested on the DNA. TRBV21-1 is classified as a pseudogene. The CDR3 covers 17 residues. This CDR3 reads CASPIGWAGHSNQPQHF. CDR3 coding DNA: TGTGCCAGCCCCATAGGATGGGCAGGGCATAGCAATCAGCCCCAGCATTTT.

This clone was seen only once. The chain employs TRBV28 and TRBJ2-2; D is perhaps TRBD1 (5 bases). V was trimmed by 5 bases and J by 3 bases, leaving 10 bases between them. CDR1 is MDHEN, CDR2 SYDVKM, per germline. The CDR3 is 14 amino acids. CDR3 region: CASSLQGYTGELFF. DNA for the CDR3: TGTGCCAGCAGTCTCCAGGGTTACACCGGGGAGCTGTTTTTT.

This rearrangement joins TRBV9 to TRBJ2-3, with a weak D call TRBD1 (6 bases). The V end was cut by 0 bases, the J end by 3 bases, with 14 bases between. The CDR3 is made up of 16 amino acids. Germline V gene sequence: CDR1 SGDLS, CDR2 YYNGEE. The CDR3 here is CASSVEGGQGTDTQYF. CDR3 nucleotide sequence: TGTGCCAGCAGCGTAGAAGGGGGTCAGGGGACAGATACGCAGTATTTT.

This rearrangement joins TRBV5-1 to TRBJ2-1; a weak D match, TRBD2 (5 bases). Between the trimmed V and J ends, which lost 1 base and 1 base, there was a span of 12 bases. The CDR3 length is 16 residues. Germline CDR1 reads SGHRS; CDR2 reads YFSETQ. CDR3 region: CASSLSARASYNEQFF. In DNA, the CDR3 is TGCGCCAGCAGCTTGTCGGCGCGGGCTTCCTACAATGAGCAGTTCTTC.

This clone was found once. The DNA for the CDR3 is TGCAGCGCATCTAATAGCAATCAGCCCCAGCATTTT. It codes for CSASNSNQPQHF. The chain couples TRBV29-1 to TRBJ1-5, with D unresolved. The CDR3 runs to 12 residues. Trimming pared 7 bases from V and 0 bases from J, leaving 7 bases between. Per the germline V gene, CDR1 is SQVTM and CDR2 is ANQGSEA.

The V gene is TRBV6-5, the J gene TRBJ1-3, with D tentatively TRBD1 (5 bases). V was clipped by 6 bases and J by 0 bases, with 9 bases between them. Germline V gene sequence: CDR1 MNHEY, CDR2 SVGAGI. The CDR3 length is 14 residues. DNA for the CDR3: TGTGCCAGCAGCGGACACCCCTCTGGAAACACCATATATTTT. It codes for CASSGHPSGNTIYF.

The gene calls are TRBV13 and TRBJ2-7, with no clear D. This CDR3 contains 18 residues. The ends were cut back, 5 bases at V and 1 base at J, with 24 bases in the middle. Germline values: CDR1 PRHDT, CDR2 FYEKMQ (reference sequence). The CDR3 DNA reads TGTGCCAGCAGCCTCACGCTTTTGGAACGAGGATCATCCTACGAGCAGTACTTC. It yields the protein CASSLTLLERGSSYEQYF.

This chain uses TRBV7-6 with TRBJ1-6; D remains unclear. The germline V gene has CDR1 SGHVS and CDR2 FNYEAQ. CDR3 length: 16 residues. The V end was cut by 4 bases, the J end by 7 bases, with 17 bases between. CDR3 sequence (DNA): TGTGCCAGCAGCTCCGAGGAGAGCTTACTCAATTCACCCCTCCACTTT. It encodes CASSSEESLLNSPLHF.

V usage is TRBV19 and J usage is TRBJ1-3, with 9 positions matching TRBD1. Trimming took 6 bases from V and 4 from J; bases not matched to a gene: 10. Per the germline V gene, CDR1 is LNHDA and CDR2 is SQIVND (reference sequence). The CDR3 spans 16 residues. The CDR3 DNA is TGTGCCAGTAGGAGTTCGGACAGGGGAACAGGAAACACCATATATTTT. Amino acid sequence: CASRSSDRGTGNTIYF.

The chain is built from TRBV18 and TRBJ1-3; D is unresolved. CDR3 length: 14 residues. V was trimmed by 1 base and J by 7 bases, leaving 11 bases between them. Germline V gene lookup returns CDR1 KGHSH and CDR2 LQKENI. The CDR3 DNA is TGTGCCAGCTCACCACTTCCCCGTGGGAACACCATATATTTT. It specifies CASSPLPRGNTIYF.

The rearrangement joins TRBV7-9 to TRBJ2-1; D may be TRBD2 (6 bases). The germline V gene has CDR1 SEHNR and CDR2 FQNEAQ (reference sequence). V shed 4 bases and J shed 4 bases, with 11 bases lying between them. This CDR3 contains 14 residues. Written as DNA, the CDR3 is TGTGCCAGCAGCTCGGGACTTCCTTACAATGAGCAGTTCTTC. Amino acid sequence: CASSSGLPYNEQFF. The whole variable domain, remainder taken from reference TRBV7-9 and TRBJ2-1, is DTGVSQNPRHKITKRGQNVTFRCDPISEHNRLYWYRQTLGQGPEFLTYFQNEAQLEKSRLLSDRFSAERPKGSFSTLEIQRTEQGDSAMYLCASSSGLPYNEQFFGPGTRLTVL.